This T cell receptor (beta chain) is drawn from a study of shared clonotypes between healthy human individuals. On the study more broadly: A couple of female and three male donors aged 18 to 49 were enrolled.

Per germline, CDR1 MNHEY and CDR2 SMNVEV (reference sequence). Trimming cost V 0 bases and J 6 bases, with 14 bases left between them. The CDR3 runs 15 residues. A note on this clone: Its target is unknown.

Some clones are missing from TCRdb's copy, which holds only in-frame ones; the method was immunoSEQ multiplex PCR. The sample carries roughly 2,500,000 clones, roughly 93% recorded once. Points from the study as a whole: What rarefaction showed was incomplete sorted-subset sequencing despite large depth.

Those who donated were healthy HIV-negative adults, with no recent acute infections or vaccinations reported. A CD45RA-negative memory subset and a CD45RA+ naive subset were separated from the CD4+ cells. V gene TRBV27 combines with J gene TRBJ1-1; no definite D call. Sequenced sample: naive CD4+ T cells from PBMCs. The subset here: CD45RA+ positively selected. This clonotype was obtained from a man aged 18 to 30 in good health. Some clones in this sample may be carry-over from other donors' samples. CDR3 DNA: TGTGCCAGCAGTTTATCTTACGCCAGTACTTCTGAAGCTTTCTTT. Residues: CASSLSYASTSEAFF.